Listed here is a single T cell receptor (beta chain). No antigen is known for it. This record comes from a study of identifying expanded T cells in peripheral blood. Findings of the study overall: Clone count variance between roughly 2-week samples rose with total template count. About 1.2 clones differed between technical replicates, versus approximately 17 and 20 over time.

Healthy donors had no documented immune events, such as infections, while sampled. TCRdb's table, derived via immunoSEQ multiplex PCR, lists solely in-frame clones and lacks some. The sample carries nearly 60,000 clones, approximately 89% recorded once. V was clipped by 5 bases and J by 5 bases, with 16 bases between them. Germline loops: CDR1 SQVTM, CDR2 ANQGSEA. The CDR3 totals 14 residues. The V and J genes are TRBV29-1 and TRBJ2-1; D may correspond to TRBD1 or TRBD2 (7 bases each). Sequencing was done on a sample of blood. This receptor was identified in a person aged 18 to 70 in good health. The CDR3 DNA sequence: TGCAGCGTTCTTCGGCAGGGGGGGGACAATGAGCAGTTCTTC. Its protein is CSVLRQGGDNEQFF.